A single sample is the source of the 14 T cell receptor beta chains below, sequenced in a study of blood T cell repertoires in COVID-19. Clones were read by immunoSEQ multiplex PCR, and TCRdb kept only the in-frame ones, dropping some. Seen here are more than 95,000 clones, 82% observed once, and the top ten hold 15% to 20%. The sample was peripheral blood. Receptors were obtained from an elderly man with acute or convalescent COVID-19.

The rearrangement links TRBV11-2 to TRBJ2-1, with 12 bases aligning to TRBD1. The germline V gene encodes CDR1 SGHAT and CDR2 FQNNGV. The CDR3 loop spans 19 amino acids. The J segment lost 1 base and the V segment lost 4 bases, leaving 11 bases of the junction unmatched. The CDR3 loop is CASSSPGQGASTSYNEQFF. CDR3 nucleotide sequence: TGTGCCAGCAGCTCCCCGGGACAGGGGGCTTCGACTTCCTACAATGAGCAGTTCTTC.

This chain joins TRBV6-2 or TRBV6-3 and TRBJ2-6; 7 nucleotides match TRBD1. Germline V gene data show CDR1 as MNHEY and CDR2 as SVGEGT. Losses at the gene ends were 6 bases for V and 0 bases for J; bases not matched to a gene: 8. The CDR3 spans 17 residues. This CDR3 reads CASSRDSLGSGANVLTF. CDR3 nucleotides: TGTGCCAGCAGCCGGGACAGCTTAGGCTCTGGGGCCAACGTCCTGACTTTC.

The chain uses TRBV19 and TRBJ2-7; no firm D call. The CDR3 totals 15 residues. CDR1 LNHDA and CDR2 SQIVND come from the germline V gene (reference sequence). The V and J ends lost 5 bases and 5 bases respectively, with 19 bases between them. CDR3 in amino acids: CASSFGSRPYDEQYF. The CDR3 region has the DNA TGTGCCAGTAGTTTTGGATCGAGGCCTTACGACGAGCAGTACTTC.

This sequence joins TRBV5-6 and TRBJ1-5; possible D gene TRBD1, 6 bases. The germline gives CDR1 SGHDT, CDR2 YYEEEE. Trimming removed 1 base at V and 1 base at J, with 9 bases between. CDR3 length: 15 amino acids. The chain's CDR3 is CASSLTGKSNQPQHF. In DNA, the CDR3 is TGTGCCAGCAGCTTGACAGGGAAAAGCAATCAGCCCCAGCATTTT. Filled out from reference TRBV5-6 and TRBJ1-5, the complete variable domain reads DAGVTQSPTHLIKTRGQQVTLRCSPKSGHDTVSWYQQALGQGPQFIFQYYEEEERQRGNFPDRFSGHQFPNYSSELNVNALLLGDSALYLCASSLTGKSNQPQHFGDGTRLSIL.

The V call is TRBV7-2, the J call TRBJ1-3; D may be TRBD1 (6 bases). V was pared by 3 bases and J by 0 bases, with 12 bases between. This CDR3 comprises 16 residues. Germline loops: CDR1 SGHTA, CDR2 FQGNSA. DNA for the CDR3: TGTGCCAGCAGCTTTCCAGGGGATTACTCTGGAAACACCATATATTTT. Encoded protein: CASSFPGDYSGNTIYF. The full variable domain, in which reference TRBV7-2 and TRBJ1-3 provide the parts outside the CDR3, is GAGVSQSPSNKVTEKGKDVELRCDPISGHTALYWYRQSLGQGLEFLIYFQGNSAPDKSGLPSDRFSAERTGGSVSTLTIQRTQQEDSAVYLCASSFPGDYSGNTIYFGEGSWLTVV.

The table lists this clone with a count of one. The CDR3 DNA is TGTGCCAGTAAATCCCAGTTTGAAAAACTGTTTTTT. Protein product: CASKSQFEKLFF. The V call is TRBV19, the J call TRBJ1-4; no definite D call. Germline CDR1 and CDR2: LNHDA and SQIVND (reference sequence). The CDR3 loop spans 12 amino acids. Between the trimmed V and J ends, which lost 7 bases and 7 bases, there was a span of 10 bases.

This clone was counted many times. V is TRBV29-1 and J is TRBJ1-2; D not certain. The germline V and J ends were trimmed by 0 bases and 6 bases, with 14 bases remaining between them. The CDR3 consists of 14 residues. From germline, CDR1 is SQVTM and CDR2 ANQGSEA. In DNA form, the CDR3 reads TGCAGCGTTGAAGATCTACCAAACTTCCATGGCTACACCTTC. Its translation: CSVEDLPNFHGYTF.

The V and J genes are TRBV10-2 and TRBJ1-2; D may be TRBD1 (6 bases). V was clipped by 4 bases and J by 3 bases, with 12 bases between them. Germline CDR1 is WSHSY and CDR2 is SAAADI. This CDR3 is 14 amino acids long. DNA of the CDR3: TGCGCCAGCAGTGTTCGACAGGACTACTATGGCTACACCTTC. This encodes CASSVRQDYYGYTF.

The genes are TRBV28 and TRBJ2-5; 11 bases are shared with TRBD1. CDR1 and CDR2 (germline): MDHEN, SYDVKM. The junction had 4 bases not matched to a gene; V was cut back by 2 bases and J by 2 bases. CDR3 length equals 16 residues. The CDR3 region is CASSLVGQGVQETQYF. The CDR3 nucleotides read TGTGCCAGCAGTTTAGTGGGACAGGGGGTTCAAGAGACCCAGTACTTC.

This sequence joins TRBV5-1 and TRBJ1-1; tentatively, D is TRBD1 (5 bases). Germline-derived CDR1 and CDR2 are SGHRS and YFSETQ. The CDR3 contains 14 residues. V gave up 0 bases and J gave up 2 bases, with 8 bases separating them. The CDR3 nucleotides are TGCGCCAGCAGCTTGGCGCAGGGAAACACTGAAGCTTTCTTT. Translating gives CASSLAQGNTEAFF.

CDR3 loop: CASSLTTNTEAFF. Written as DNA, the CDR3 is TGTGCCAGCAGCCTGACAACTAACACTGAAGCTTTCTTT. The chain combines TRBV28 with TRBJ1-1, with D uncertain. V was shortened by 6 bases and J by 2 bases, with 10 bases between the two germline ends. This CDR3 has 13 residues. Germline-derived CDR1 and CDR2 are MDHEN and SYDVKM.

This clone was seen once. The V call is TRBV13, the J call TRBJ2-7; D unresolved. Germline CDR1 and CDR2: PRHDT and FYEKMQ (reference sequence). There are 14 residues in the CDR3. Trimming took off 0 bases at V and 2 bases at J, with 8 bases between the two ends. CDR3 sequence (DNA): TGTGCCAGCAGCTTAGGTCAGACTCCCTACGAGCAGTACTTC. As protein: CASSLGQTPYEQYF.

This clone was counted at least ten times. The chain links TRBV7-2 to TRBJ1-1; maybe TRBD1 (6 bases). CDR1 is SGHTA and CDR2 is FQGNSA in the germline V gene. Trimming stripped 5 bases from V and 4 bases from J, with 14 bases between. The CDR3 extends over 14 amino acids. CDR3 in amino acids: CASSQQGFGTEAFF. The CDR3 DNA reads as TGTGCCAGCAGCCAACAGGGATTCGGCACTGAAGCTTTCTTT.

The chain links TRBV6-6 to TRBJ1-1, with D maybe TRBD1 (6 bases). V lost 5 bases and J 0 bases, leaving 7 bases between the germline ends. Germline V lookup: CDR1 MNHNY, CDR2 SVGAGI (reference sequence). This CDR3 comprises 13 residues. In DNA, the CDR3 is TGTGCCAGCAGTGGACAGATGAACACTGAAGCTTTCTTT. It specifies CASSGQMNTEAFF.